This record covers a single T cell receptor (beta chain). Its antigen specificity is not known. Base qualities are missing; no much larger clone stands one base away. Measured from the cysteine to the phenylalanine, the CDR3 is 14 residues long. Just the 42-base CDR3 DNA is kept, in frame starting at base 1. Trimming costs V 4 bases and J 0 bases, and their ends lie 11 bases apart. The germline V gene yields SGHRS for CDR1 and YFSETQ for CDR2. This specimen belongs to a study of shared clonotypes between healthy human individuals (dated by TCRdb to between 2020 and 2021). Turning to the overall study: A couple of women and a few men aged 18 to 49 years were included in the cohort. Leukapheresis yielded between about 0.94 and 10 billion PBMCs per donor. For each donor, CD4 naive and CD4 memory were each run on three plates, CD8 naive on two plates, and CD8 memory on one plate. Different laboratories and diverse techniques were used to prepare libraries and sequence TCR repertoires, to increase sequencing depth and limit assay-specific biases. Blood TCR repertoires of a handful of healthy adults were deeply sequenced to estimate repertoire size and the extent of clonotype sharing between individuals.

CD8 naive samples consisted of CD45RO-negative cells that were positively selected for CCR7, yielding a CD45RA+CCR7+ population without TemRA cells. The donors were healthy, HIV-negative adults with no recently reported acute infections or vaccinations. Only Caucasian adults living in Nashville, Tennessee, USA were represented among the donors. After blood collection by leukapheresis, PBMCs were isolated using Ficoll-Histopaque density gradient centrifugation and then cryopreserved in the vapor phase of liquid nitrogen. Purity and quantity of every magnetically sorted T cell population were checked by analytical flow cytometry. Genomic DNA was isolated from every sorted fraction and measured by UV absorbance on a Nanodrop 2000c. What the study reported, not specific to this receptor: Pairwise subsampling led to the expectation that sequencing depth would affect the degree of clonotype sharing among donors. Sampling was restricted to blood, and TCR repertoires in tissues likely differ from the TCR repertoires found in blood. Estimated clonotype richness was generally larger for naive than for memory subsets. Compared with non-shared clonotypes, clonotypes shared by all four sorted-subset donors had higher generation probabilities. Incomplete sequencing was indicated by rarefaction of sorted-subset datasets, despite the large sequencing depth. When a handful of donors were compared, the shared fraction of clonotypes was about 5% for naive CD4, approximately 3.3% for naive CD8, roughly 2.5% for memory CD4, and approximately 0.4% for memory CD8. Because the study included only a small number of donors, the genetic and exposure-history diversity represented was limited.

TCR CDR3 regions were amplified from genomic DNA by multiplex PCR using the deep immunoSEQ assay. For each cell subset, the extracted genomic DNA was distributed evenly across all wells of several immunoSEQ 96-well plates, and each plate served as one replicate. For sorted subsets, 150 to 250 ng of genomic DNA, equivalent to 30,000 or so T cell genomes, went into each replicate PCR. The purified libraries were quantified using a Qubit 3.0 fluorometer, sized with a Bioanalyzer 2100, and then quantified again using the KAPA Library Quantification kit. Each immunoSEQ 96-well plate was sequenced on its own single-read 150-cycle Illumina NextSeq 550 flow cell. Per the authors' processing: Because the immunoSEQ output held only junctional sequences and lacked quality scores, the filtering could not match the filtering applied to full-length reads. To assign V/J genes and CDR3, sequences were annotated using PyIR, a Python wrapper for IgBLAST v1.9, with IMGT germline references. Reads were filtered out if the reads had weak V/J assignments (E-value above 1e-6), no CDR3, stop codons, out-of-frame junctions, or ambiguous translated residues. V3J clonotypes were defined as sequences sharing an identical inferred V gene, J gene, and CDR3 amino acid sequence. The percentage overlap between two repertoires was calculated by dividing the number of shared unique clonotypes by the size of the smaller repertoire. Richness of each repertoire was evaluated using RTK rarefaction, the Chao1 estimator, and Recon v2.1 estimates of unobserved clonotypes. Generation probabilities for all TCRbeta clonotypes obtained by the gDNA method from four donors were computed using OLGA. The immuneACCESS repertoire file appears here via TCRdb, limited to in-frame rearrangements. These files lack a portion of the clones; in checked studies, under half of the deficit traces to unresolved V genes, and the cause of the others is not known. V and J calls and clone size are given by that table; D and trimming were obtained from the DNA. The sample table shows about 1,800,000 clones, and about 95% are seen once. The ten largest clones represent roughly 1% of the sample.

The chain is assembled from TRBV5-1 and TRBJ2-7; the D region possibly corresponds to TRBD2 (6 bases align). The source of this sequence is a man between 18 and 29 years old in good health. Sequencing was performed on naive CD8+ T cells sorted from blood. What the cell subset or site label conveys for this sample: CD45RA+CCR7+. DNA sequence: TGCGCCAGCAGCCCTCGGGGGAGCTCCTACGAGCAGTACTTC. Its coded protein is CASSPRGSSYEQYF.